The 18 T cell receptor beta chains given below trace back to one sample, sequenced in a study of coeliac disease. Profiled with immunoSEQ multiplex PCR; TCRdb holds only in-frame clones, not every one. The sample yields about 8,000 clones, under 65% seen once. The sample comprised intraepithelial lymphocytes from the gut. The receptors were gathered from a woman aged 55-70 years with celiac disease.

The chain joins TRBV5-6 to TRBJ1-1; D gene unclear. Germline V gives CDR1 SGHDT, CDR2 YYEEEE. The CDR3 totals 12 residues. Trimming removed 4 bases at V and 8 bases at J, with 12 bases between. For the CDR3, the DNA is TGTGCCAGCAGCCCGGGGTTGGGAGAAGCTTTCTTT. Its translation: CASSPGLGEAFF.

CDR3 amino acids: CASRWTSDSYEQYF. DNA of the CDR3: TGTGCCAGCAGGTGGACTAGCGACTCCTACGAGCAGTACTTC. The rearrangement uses TRBV2 and TRBJ2-7; TRBD2 agrees at 9 bases. Germline V gives CDR1 SNHLY, CDR2 FYNNEI. Unmatched junction bases numbered 3, after V lost 6 bases and J lost 0 bases. CDR3 size: 14 residues.

Only a few counts were recorded for this clone. The chain recombines TRBV7-3 with TRBJ1-1; a possible D gene is TRBD1 (5 bases). V lost 5 bases to trimming and J lost 4 bases, with 17 bases between them. The CDR3 spans 15 residues. Germline CDR1 reads SGHTA; CDR2 reads FQGTGA. The CDR3 DNA reads as TGTGCCAGCAGCCCAAATTCCGGGGGGAGCACTGAAGCTTTCTTT. Encoded protein: CASSPNSGGSTEAFF.

This clone was found a few times. The chain recombines TRBV6-5 with TRBJ2-7, with D perhaps matching TRBD1 (5 bases). V was shortened by 7 bases and J by 3 bases, with 13 bases between the two germline ends. Germline assignment: CDR1 MNHEY and CDR2 SVGAGI. The CDR3 is 13 amino acids. CDR3 in amino acids: CASKSPGNYEQYF. As DNA, the CDR3 is TGTGCCAGCAAATCCCCAGGGAACTACGAGCAGTACTTC.

This clone was seen a few times. The chain joins TRBV15 to TRBJ2-7, with a weak D call TRBD2 (6 bases). This CDR3 comprises 12 residues. The ends were cut back, 9 bases at V and 7 bases at J, with 16 bases in the middle. Germline V gene data show CDR1 as LNHNV and CDR2 as YYDKDF (reference sequence). CDR3 DNA: TGTGCCACGGGACTTCCTAGCTTGGAGCAGTACTTC. Translation gives CATGLPSLEQYF.

The chain is built from TRBV6-1 and TRBJ2-7; TRBD2 agrees at 8 bases. Germline V gene lookup returns CDR1 MNHNS and CDR2 SASEGT. The CDR3 runs to 15 residues. The ends lost 5 bases at V and 2 bases at J; junction bases unmatched: 8. The CDR3 coding sequence is TGTGCCAGCAGTCCCTTAGACGGGGGGGCCTACGAGCAGTACTTC. Protein product: CASSPLDGGAYEQYF.

This clone has a single count. The chain couples TRBV10-3 to TRBJ2-7, with D possibly being TRBD1 (6 bases). In germline, CDR1 is ENHRY, CDR2 SYGVKD. CDR3 length equals 13 residues. The CDR3 loop is CASRGGQVYEQYF. For the CDR3, the DNA is TGTGCATCACGAGGGGGACAAGTCTACGAGCAGTACTTC.

The V gene is TRBV4-3, the J gene TRBJ2-1; TRBD1 matches 9 bases. V gave up 0 bases and J gave up 3 bases; unmatched junction bases: 3. Germline lookup yields CDR1 LGHNA and CDR2 YSLEER. CDR3 length: 16 amino acids. The CDR3 sequence: CASSQDTGQGYNEQFF. The CDR3, as DNA: TGCGCCAGCAGCCAAGATACGGGACAGGGCTACAATGAGCAGTTCTTC.

The J gene is TRBJ2-2, the V gene TRBV7-9; the match to TRBD2 covers 10 bases. Germline values: CDR1 SEHNR, CDR2 FQNEAQ (reference sequence). V trimming: 5 bases; J trimming: 5 bases; junction bases outside the gene matches: 8. The CDR3 extends over 16 amino acids. Written as DNA, the CDR3 is TGTGCCAGCAGCCCAGGGGCTAGCGGGGGTACCGGGGAGCTGTTTTTT. As protein: CASSPGASGGTGELFF.

The CDR3 protein is CSVVISSEQYYGYTF. The CDR3 nucleotides are TGCAGCGTTGTAATCTCGTCAGAACAGTACTATGGCTACACCTTC. The V and J genes are TRBV29-1 and TRBJ1-2; D is uncertain. This CDR3 has 15 amino acids. V was trimmed by 4 bases and J by 3 bases, leaving 18 bases between them. Germline assignment: CDR1 SQVTM and CDR2 ANQGSEA.

This clone was seen only a few times. The chain recombines TRBV4-1 with TRBJ2-2; perhaps TRBD2 as D (5 bases). Germline CDR1 MGHRA, CDR2 YSYEKL. V was shortened by 4 bases and J by 3 bases, with 12 bases between the two germline ends. The CDR3 totals 15 residues. The CDR3: CASSRPSRDTGELFF. DNA for the CDR3: TGCGCCAGCAGCCGTCCATCGCGGGACACCGGGGAGCTGTTTTTT.

The gene calls are TRBV5-6 and TRBJ1-5; D gene unclear. This CDR3 contains 12 residues. Per the germline V gene, CDR1 is SGHDT and CDR2 is YYEEEE. The V and J ends lost 0 bases and 8 bases respectively, with 6 bases between them. CDR3 bases: TGTGCCAGCAGCTTGGGTCCGGAGCCCCAGCATTTT. Its translation: CASSLGPEPQHF. The full variable domain, in which reference TRBV5-6 and TRBJ1-5 provide the parts outside the CDR3, is DAGVTQSPTHLIKTRGQQVTLRCSPKSGHDTVSWYQQALGQGPQFIFQYYEEEERQRGNFPDRFSGHQFPNYSSELNVNALLLGDSALYLCASSLGPEPQHFGDGTRLSIL.

The V gene is TRBV7-9, the J gene TRBJ1-2, with TRBD1 as a possible D gene (5 bases). CDR3 length: 13 residues. Germline V lookup: CDR1 SEHNR, CDR2 FQNEAQ (reference sequence). Trimming pared 1 base from V and 3 bases from J, leaving 6 bases between. CDR3 loop: CASSLGGDYGYTF. CDR3 sequence (DNA): TGTGCCAGCAGCTTAGGGGGCGACTATGGCTACACCTTC.

The J gene is TRBJ2-2, the V gene TRBV29-1; no definite D call. The length of the CDR3 is 13 residues. The V end lost 4 bases, the J end lost 4 bases, and 10 bases lay between the germline ends. CDR1 and CDR2 from the germline V gene are SQVTM and ANQGSEA. CDR3 DNA: TGCAGCGTTGTCGGCCGCGGCACCGGGGAGCTGTTTTTT. It yields the protein CSVVGRGTGELFF.

The chain carries TRBV28 and TRBJ2-5; TRBD1 aligns across 7 bases. The J call may be in error: the DNA end matches TRBJ2-7 better. This CDR3 spans 16 amino acids. Looked up from germline, CDR1 is MDHEN and CDR2 is SYDVKM. Here the CDR3 reads CASSPPGTAASYEQYF. The DNA of the CDR3 is TGTGCCAGCAGCCCCCCTGGGACAGCGGCCTCCTACGAGCAGTACTTC.

This chain links TRBV28 with TRBJ2-5, with 8 bases matching TRBD1. Germline CDR1 is MDHEN and CDR2 is SYDVKM. This CDR3 is built from 15 residues. V dropped 6 bases and J dropped 5; count of bases not matched to a gene: 11. The CDR3 sequence is CASRAEDRVVETQYF. CDR3 DNA sequence: TGTGCCAGCAGGGCCGAGGACAGGGTGGTCGAGACCCAGTACTTC.

The CDR3 region has the DNA TGCGCCAGCAGCTTGGCAGGGATAGATACGCAGTATTTT. Protein product: CASSLAGIDTQYF. This chain links TRBV5-1 with TRBJ2-3; weak D call: TRBD1 (5 bases). V lost 0 bases, J lost 5 bases, and 7 bases lay in between. The CDR3 spans 13 residues. Germline V CDR1 and CDR2: SGHRS, YFSETQ.

This clone is categorized as medium-sized. The chain is built from TRBV30 and TRBJ2-7, with TRBD2 identical over 10 bases. CDR3 length equals 19 residues. CDR1 is GTSNPN, CDR2 SVGIG, per germline (reference sequence). V lost 0 bases and J lost 0; bases outside the gene matches: 14. Here the CDR3 reads CAWSVTSGRAKASSYEQYF. CDR3 sequence (DNA): TGTGCCTGGAGTGTTACGAGCGGGAGGGCCAAAGCCAGCTCCTACGAGCAGTACTTC.